This record looks at one TCR beta chain sequence and its context. This clone was seen more than once but under ten times. Its antigen has not been determined. Per-base quality was not reported, and no clone a single base away is much larger than it. This sample stems from a study of cytomegalovirus exposure and HLA in healthy donors (TCRdb year 2017). As for the study more broadly: In an earlier analysis of 587 of the donors, approximately 260 Gb of sequence data and 90 million to 130 million unique TCR beta sequences from about 190 million T cells were reported. In addition to the first cohort of 666 subjects, a separate validation cohort of 120 different subjects was used. An earlier analysis of 587 of the donors used high-throughput TCR beta sequencing to judge whether each TCR beta V gene segment behaved as functional or pseudogenic. Class I and class II HLA loci were covered by the typing at four-digit resolution. In a later genetic analysis, genome-wide SNP genotypes for about 65% of the roughly 670 donors were used, and that subset was treated as a discovery cohort. To predict cytomegalovirus infection status, the study combined high-throughput TCR immunosequencing, statistical association of individual TCRs with disease status, and machine learning. Approximately 300 gigabases of sequencing data and 75 million to 85 million unique TCR sequences made up an early release that covered approximately 700 HLA-typed donors. Using immunosequencing, the study profiled T cell repertoires from 550 to 750 subjects and related those repertoires to cytomegalovirus serostatus. A later analysis re-analyzed previously published TCR beta repertoires from 550 to 700 donors and added high-resolution HLA genotyping to study TCR occurrence patterns. Alongside the repertoire data, information on donor age, sex, ethnicity and CMV serostatus was compiled. Because of strong linkage in the cohort, a handful of DR-DQ haplotypes were treated as single units for association and clustering. The number of donors typed differed by locus, with roughly 620-630 for A, B, C, DRB1 and DQB1, roughly 520 for DQA1, 600 to 610 for DPA1, and some 440 for DPB1. Among roughly 400 genotyped donors of the cohort, an average of roughly 230,000 unique TCR beta nucleotide sequences was sequenced per donor, of which about 18% were non-productive. The study aimed to test whether cataloging public T cell receptors could reveal signatures of past pathogen exposure. Of the approximately 400 genotyped donors, around 81% fell in the genetic ancestry cluster associated with self-reported Caucasian donors. Rather than drawing on any new phenotypic data, the later analysis identified candidate immune exposures from TCR beta sequences and the way those sequences occurred across donors. All discovery cohort repertoires had been generated on a single sequencing platform. Study-level results and caveats: V-gene and J-gene trimming of TCR beta chains was associated with a missense DCLRE1C variant in a later genetic analysis, and the association was replicated in an independent cohort. When HLA alleles, especially DR and DQ, strongly co-occurred, TCR associations were difficult to assign to individual alleles. Only TCR beta chains were sequenced in this cohort, and the absence of alpha or paired-chain data limited detectable features. Immune exposure information for the cohort was limited to CMV serostatus. Because the 87-base-pair reads could not distinguish some IMGT-functional V segments, including TRBV6-2 and TRBV6-3, those segments were excluded. In vitro tests confirmed that a few of the cytomegalovirus-associated TCR beta chains recognize cytomegalovirus antigens. According to the authors, the approach could potentially be generalized to other disease states and immunological phenotypes. A cluster of highly shared sequence variants was judged likely to be a technical artifact of the sequencing pipeline. Compared with the roughly 710-donor mean, donors in an Asian-associated ancestry cluster had fewer N-insertions in productive TCRs, according to a later genetic analysis. The earlier analysis of a few hundred of the donors excluded over 15 rarely observed V segments, including chromosome 9 orphons, because counts were too low. A later analysis found that HLA-associated TCR beta chains were more clonally expanded and had lower generation probabilities than equally common non-associated chains. In a later analysis, the rate of TCR association differed among HLA loci, with DRB1 alleles having the most associated TCRs and HLA-C alleles having the fewest. Correlated functional status among segregating V segments might reflect linkage disequilibrium, but an unknown experimental factor could not be ruled out. Roughly uniform sequencing depth across donors was assumed in presence/absence analyses, although this assumption may not hold. A total of 164 TCR beta chains were listed by the study as associated with cytomegalovirus. Because some donors lacked HLA typing at each locus, the association tests relied only on the typed subset. A further reported finding was that TCR beta sequences accurately predicted the HLA-A and HLA-B alleles for most subjects in the first cohort. Several of the top co-occurrence clusters appeared to be linked to parvovirus B19, influenza, CMV and Epstein-Barr virus, according to a later analysis. Across donors, most TCR sequences were observed very rarely, whereas some public TCRs were present in many individuals. Specific HLA alleles were associated with 16,951 TCR beta sequences at a false discovery rate of 0.05 in a later analysis. A later analysis found that most CMV-associated TCR beta chains appeared HLA-restricted, with HLA associations seemingly driven largely by CMV exposure. In an earlier analysis of 587 of the donors, most TCR beta V segments appeared in productive rearrangements about 87% or about 30% of the time, broadly matching IMGT annotations. In both the original and validation cohorts, the classifier was reported to diagnose cytomegalovirus status with high specificity and sensitivity.

In total, just over 650 healthy bone marrow donors made up the cohort. Cohort members were all nominally healthy when sampled, although unrecorded immune exposures were likely present. The donor was CMV seronegative and belonged to the group of more than 300 seronegative cohort members. A peripheral blood sample was provided by each donor, and peripheral blood mononuclear cells were used for TCR beta sequencing. The Qiagen DNeasy Blood Extraction Kit was used to extract genomic DNA from the blood cell samples. Receptor amplification or capture employed the immunoSEQ multiplex PCR assay. The multiplex PCR relied on a mix of 60 forward primers for TCR Vbeta segments and 13 reverse primers for TCR Jbeta segments. Amplification of the CDR3 region of rearranged TCR beta genes was performed with a multiplex PCR assay on genomic DNA. On the Illumina HiSeq System, the amplified TCR beta libraries were sequenced as 87-base-pair reads. The authors processed their data as follows. A later analysis tallied 75 million to 85 million unique TCR beta chains across the 610 or so repertoires, and approximately 12 million of those chains were shared by two or more donors. Raw reads were error-corrected and collapsed into unique sequences with a nearest-neighbor algorithm that merged closely related sequences to remove PCR and sequencing errors. To assign V, D and J gene segments, CDR3 sequences were aligned to IMGT reference sequences. For a sequence to be retained, a match of at least six nucleotides was required to both a V gene segment and a J gene segment. Rearrangements were called productive when the CDR3 lacked stop codons and stayed in frame with V and J; all others were non-productive. CDR3 was defined according to IMGT convention as the region running from the second conserved V-encoded cysteine to the conserved J-encoded phenylalanine. Sequences without an unambiguous match to a single V gene segment were excluded from the earlier analysis of about 640 of the donors. An earlier analysis of 450 to 650 of the donors called V segments functional above 56.7% productive rearrangements and segregating when the between-donor standard deviation exceeded 5%. A statistical classification framework was built for diagnosing cytomegalovirus status from the catalog of TCR beta chain sequences. In a later analysis, TCR nucleotide sequences were compared against IMGT/GENE-DB human TR gene sequences so that V and J genes could be assigned. Using the TCRdist pipeline, a later analysis assigned CDR3 sequences along with most-parsimonious VDJ recombination scenarios. A later analysis defined each TCR beta chain by its CDR3 amino acid sequence plus V-gene family, and excluded reads lacking a unique V-gene family. In a later analysis, 550 to 650 highly shared, low-generation-probability nucleotide sequences were removed to address suspected cross-contamination and a sequencing artifact. In a later analysis, a clonal expansion index was calculated for each public chain from normalized within-repertoire ranks of inferred template counts. Generation probabilities in a later analysis came from a VDJ recombination model fitted to out-of-frame rearrangements, and those results were checked against IGoR. Hypergeometric tests were used in a later analysis to score TCR-TCR, TCR-HLA and TCR-CMV co-occurrence, with a repertoire-size bias correction applied to the TCR pairs. False discovery rates were estimated in a later analysis by permuting HLA or CMV assignments 20 times. In a later analysis, co-occurring TCRs were grouped using DBSCAN, with TCRdist sequence similarity added in when clustering inside HLA-allele-positive subsets. Repertoires with fewer than 30,000 or more than 120,000 public chains, plus five repertoires with anomalous nucleotide sharing, were excluded from co-occurrence clustering. TCRdb provides this immuneACCESS table in a form limited to in-frame rearrangements. Some clones are lacking; in checked studies, under half of them reflect an unresolved V gene, and why the rest are absent is not known. V, J and clone size are those of that table, while D and trimming were read from the DNA. The sample contains about 89,000 clones, less than 80% of them found a single time. The ten largest clones add up to around 1.4% of the sample.

The CDR3 contains 14 residues, cysteine and phenylalanine counted. Here the CDR3 DNA is all that survives: 42 bases in frame from base 1. CDR1 and CDR2 are drawn from the germline V gene: KGHSH, LQKENI. V and J lose 1 base and 7 bases, and a span of 11 bases separates them. The TCR originated in a male donor in good health and CMV-seronegative. The rearranged chain carries TRBV18 and TRBJ2-1; the D region possibly corresponds to TRBD2 (6 bases align). The material sequenced was PBMCs. The CDR3 protein sequence reads: CASSPQVAVNEQFF. The sequenced DNA is TGTGCCAGCTCACCACAGGTAGCGGTGAATGAGCAGTTCTTC.